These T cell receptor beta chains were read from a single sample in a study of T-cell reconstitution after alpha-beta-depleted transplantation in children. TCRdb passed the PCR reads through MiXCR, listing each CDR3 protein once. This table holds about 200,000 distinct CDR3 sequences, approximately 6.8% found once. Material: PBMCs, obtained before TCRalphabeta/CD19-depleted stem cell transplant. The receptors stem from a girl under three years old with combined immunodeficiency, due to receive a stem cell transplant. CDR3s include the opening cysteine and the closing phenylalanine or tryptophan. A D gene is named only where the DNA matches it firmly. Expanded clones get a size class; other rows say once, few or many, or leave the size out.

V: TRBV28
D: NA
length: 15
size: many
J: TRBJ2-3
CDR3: CASSPYQWETDTQYF
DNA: TGTGCCAGCAGTCCGTACCAATGGGAGACAGATACGCAGTATTTT

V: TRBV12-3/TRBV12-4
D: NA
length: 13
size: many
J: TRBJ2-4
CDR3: CASSDTSANIQYF
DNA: TGTGCCAGCAGTGATACTAGTGCGAACATTCAGTACTTC

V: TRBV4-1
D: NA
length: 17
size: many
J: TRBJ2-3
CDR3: CASSQDPTGTSTDTQYF
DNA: TGCGCCAGCAGCCAAGATCCGACCGGGACTTCCACAGATACGCAGTATTTT

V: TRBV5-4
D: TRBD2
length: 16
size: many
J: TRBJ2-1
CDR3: CASSAQRETGTNEQFF
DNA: TGTGCCAGCAGCGCGCAGCGGGAGACGGGCACCAATGAGCAGTTCTTC

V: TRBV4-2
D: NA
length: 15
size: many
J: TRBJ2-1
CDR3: CASSQGGGMSDEQFF
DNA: TGTGCCAGCAGCCAAGGGGGCGGGATGTCGGATGAGCAGTTCTTC

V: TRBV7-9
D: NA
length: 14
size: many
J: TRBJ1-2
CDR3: CASSADSTNYGYTF
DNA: TGTGCCAGCAGCGCTGACAGCACTAACTATGGCTACACCTTC

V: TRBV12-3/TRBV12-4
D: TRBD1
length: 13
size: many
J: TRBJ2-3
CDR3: CASGGQVTDTQYF
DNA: TGTGCCAGCGGCGGACAGGTCACAGATACGCAGTATTTT

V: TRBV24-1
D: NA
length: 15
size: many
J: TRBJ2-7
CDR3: CATSVTSGAIYEQYF
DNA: TGTGCCACCAGTGTCACCAGTGGGGCAATCTACGAGCAGTACTTC

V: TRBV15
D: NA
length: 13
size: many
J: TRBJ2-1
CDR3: CATSRDNMDEQFF
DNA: TGTGCCACCAGCAGAGATAATATGGATGAGCAGTTCTTC

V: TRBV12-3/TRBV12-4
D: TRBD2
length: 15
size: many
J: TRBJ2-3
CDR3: CASSSVAGGTDTQYF
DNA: TGTGCCAGCAGTTCCGTAGCGGGGGGCACAGATACGCAGTATTTT

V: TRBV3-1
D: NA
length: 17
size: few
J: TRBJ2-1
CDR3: CASSQALQPPTGNEQFF
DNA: TGTGCCAGCAGCCAAGCTTTGCAGCCTCCTACGGGGAATGAGCAGTTCTTC

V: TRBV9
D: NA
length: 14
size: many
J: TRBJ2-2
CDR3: CASSTLGPTGELFF
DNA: TGTGCCAGCAGTACTTTAGGTCCCACCGGGGAGCTGTTTTTT

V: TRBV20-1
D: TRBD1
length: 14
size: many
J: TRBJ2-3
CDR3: CSASSGGNTDTQYF
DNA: TGCAGTGCTAGTTCAGGGGGAAACACAGATACGCAGTATTTT

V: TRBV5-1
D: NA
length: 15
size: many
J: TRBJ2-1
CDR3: CASSPQGEAYNEQFF
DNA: TGCGCCAGCAGCCCGCAGGGGGAGGCTTACAATGAGCAGTTCTTC

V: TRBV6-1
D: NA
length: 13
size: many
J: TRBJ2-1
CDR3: CASSGGPGNEQFF
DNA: TGTGCCAGCAGTGGCGGCCCCGGGAATGAGCAGTTCTTC

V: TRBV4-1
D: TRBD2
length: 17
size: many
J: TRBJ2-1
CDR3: CASSQEYAGGPYNEQFF
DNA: TGCGCCAGCAGCCAAGAGTACGCGGGAGGACCATACAATGAGCAGTTCTTC

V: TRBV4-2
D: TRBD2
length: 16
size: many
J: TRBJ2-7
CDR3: CASSQAASGSFYEQYF
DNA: TGTGCCAGCAGCCAGGCCGCTAGCGGGAGCTTTTACGAGCAGTACTTC

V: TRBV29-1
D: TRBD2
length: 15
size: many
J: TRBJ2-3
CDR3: CSVEVRGTNADTQYF
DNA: TGCAGCGTTGAGGTCCGCGGGACTAACGCAGATACGCAGTATTTT

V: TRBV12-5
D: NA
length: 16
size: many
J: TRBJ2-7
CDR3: CASGFSMEGYSYEQYF
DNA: TGTGCTAGTGGTTTTAGTATGGAAGGTTACTCCTACGAGCAGTACTTC

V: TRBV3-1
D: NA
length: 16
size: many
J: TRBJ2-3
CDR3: CASSQDRVPNTDTQYF
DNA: TGTGCCAGCAGCCAAGATAGGGTGCCGAATACAGATACGCAGTATTTT

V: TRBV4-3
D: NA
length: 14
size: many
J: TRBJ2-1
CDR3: CASSQDGSGNEQFF
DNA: TGCGCCAGCAGCCAAGATGGGTCGGGCAATGAGCAGTTCTTC

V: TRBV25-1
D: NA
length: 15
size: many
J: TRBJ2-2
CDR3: CASSATGWYTGELFF
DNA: TGTGCCAGCAGTGCAACAGGGTGGTACACCGGGGAGCTGTTTTTT

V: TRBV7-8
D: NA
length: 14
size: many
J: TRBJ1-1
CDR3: CASSLQGVGAEAFF
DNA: TGTGCCAGCAGCTTGCAGGGAGTAGGCGCTGAAGCTTTCTTT

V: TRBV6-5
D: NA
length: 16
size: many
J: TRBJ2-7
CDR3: CASILEDGAFSYEQYF
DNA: TGTGCCAGCATCCTGGAGGACGGGGCTTTCTCCTACGAGCAGTACTTC

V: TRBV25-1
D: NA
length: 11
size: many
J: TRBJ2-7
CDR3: CASHLGDEQYF
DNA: TGTGCCAGCCACCTAGGGGACGAGCAGTACTTC

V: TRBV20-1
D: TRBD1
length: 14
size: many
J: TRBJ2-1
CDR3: CSAQDRSSYNEQFF
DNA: TGCAGTGCTCAGGACAGGAGCTCCTACAATGAGCAGTTCTTC

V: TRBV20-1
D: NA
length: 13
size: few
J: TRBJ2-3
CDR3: CSASRTPTDTQYF
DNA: TGCAGTGCTAGTAGGACTCCCACAGATACGCAGTATTTT

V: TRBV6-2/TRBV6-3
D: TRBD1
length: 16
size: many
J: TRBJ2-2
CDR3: CAIPKSGTANTGELFF
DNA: TGTGCCATTCCAAAATCGGGGACAGCAAACACCGGGGAGCTGTTTTTT

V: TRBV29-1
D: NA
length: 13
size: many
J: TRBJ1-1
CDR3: CRAGWAVSPEAFF
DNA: TGCAGAGCTGGCTGGGCAGTGTCCCCTGAAGCTTTCTTT

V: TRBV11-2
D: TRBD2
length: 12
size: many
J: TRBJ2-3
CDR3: CASSSGLVTQYF
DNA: TGTGCCAGCAGCTCGGGACTAGTTACGCAGTATTTT

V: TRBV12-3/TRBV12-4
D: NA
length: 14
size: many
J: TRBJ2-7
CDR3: CASSPQLPSYEQYF
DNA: TGTGCCAGCAGCCCACAGTTGCCCTCCTACGAGCAGTACTTC

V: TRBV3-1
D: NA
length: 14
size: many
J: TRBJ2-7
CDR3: CASSQDSATYEQYF
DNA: TGTGCCAGCAGCCAAGATTCTGCGACCTACGAGCAGTACTTC

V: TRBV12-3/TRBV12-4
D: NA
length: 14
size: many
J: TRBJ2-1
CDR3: CASSPLARDGEQFF
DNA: TGTGCCAGCAGTCCTCTAGCGCGGGACGGGGAGCAGTTCTTC

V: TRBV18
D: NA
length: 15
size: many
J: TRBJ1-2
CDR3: CASSPSDASPYGYTF
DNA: TGTGCCAGCTCACCTTCGGATGCATCCCCCTATGGCTACACCTTC

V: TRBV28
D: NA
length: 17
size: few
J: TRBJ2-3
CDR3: CASSSTTGPSSTDTQYF
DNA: TGTGCCAGCAGTTCGACCACAGGACCCTCTAGCACAGATACGCAGTATTTT

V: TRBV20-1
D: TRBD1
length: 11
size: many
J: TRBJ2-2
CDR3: CSAGTGAELFF
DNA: TGCAGTGCTGGTACAGGGGCGGAGCTGTTTTTT

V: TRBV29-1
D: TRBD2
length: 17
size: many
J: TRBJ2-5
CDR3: CSVEDMASGGAVETQYF
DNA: TGCAGCGTTGAAGATATGGCTAGCGGGGGGGCGGTGGAGACCCAGTACTTC

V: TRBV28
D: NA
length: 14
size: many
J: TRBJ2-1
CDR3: CASSFPGLNNEQFF
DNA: TGTGCCAGCAGTTTCCCCGGGCTAAACAATGAGCAGTTCTTC

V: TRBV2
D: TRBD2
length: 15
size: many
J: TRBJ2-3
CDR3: CASSWGLATIDTQYF
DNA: TGTGCCAGCAGTTGGGGACTAGCTACGATAGATACGCAGTATTTT

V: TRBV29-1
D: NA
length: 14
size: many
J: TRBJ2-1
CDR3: CSVEVVEGYNEQFF
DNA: TGCAGCGTTGAAGTTGTGGAAGGGTACAATGAGCAGTTCTTC

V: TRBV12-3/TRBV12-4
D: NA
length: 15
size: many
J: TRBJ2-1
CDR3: CASSFYSGPYNEQFF
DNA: TGTGCCAGCAGTTTTTACAGCGGGCCTTACAATGAGCAGTTCTTC

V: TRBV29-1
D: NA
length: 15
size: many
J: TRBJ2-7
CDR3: CSVLAVGRGTYEQYF
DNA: TGCAGCGTCCTCGCCGTAGGACGGGGGACCTACGAGCAGTACTTC

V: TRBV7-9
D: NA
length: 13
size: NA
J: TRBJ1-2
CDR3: CASSLSGAYGYTF
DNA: TGTGCCAGCAGCTTGTCAGGGGCCTATGGCTACACCTTC

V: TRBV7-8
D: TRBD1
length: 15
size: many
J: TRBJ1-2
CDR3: CASSLAGQGAGGYTF
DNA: TGTGCCAGCAGCTTAGCCGGACAGGGGGCAGGTGGCTACACCTTC

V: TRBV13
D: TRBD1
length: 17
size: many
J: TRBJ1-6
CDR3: CASSFRQGSSYNSPLHF
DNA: TGTGCCAGCAGCTTTCGACAGGGAAGCTCCTATAATTCACCCCTCCACTTT

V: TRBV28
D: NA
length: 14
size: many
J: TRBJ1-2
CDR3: CASSLALLGDGYTF
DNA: TGTGCCAGCAGTTTAGCTCTTTTGGGGGATGGCTACACCTTC

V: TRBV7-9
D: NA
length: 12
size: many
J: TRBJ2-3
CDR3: CASSFGADTQYF
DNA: TGTGCCAGCAGCTTTGGTGCAGATACGCAGTATTTT

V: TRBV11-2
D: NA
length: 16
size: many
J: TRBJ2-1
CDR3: CASSPLRGSSYNEQFF
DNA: TGTGCCAGCAGCCCCCTTCGGGGGAGCTCCTACAATGAGCAGTTCTTC

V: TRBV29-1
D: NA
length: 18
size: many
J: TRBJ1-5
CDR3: CSVDGFCPGPGACQPQHF
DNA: TGCAGCGTTGACGGATTCTGCCCCGGGCCAGGGGCATGTCAGCCCCAGCATTTT

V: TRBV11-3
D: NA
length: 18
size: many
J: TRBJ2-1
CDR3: CASSLVGRAGVSYNEQFF
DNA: TGTGCCAGCAGCTTAGTTGGTAGGGCAGGGGTTTCCTACAATGAGCAGTTCTTC

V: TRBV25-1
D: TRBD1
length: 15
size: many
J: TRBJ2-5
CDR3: CASSLRTGFMKTQYF
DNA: TGTGCCAGCAGCCTAAGGACAGGCTTTATGAAGACCCAGTACTTC

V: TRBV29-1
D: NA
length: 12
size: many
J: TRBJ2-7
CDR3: CSVEAGTYEQYF
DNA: TGCAGCGTTGAAGCGGGCACCTACGAGCAGTACTTC

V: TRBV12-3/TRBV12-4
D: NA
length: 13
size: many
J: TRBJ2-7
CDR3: CASSLGGAIEQYF
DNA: TGTGCCAGCAGTTTGGGGGGCGCGATCGAGCAGTACTTC

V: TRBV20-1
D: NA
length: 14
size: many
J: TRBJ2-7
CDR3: CSARDTGRSYEQYF
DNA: TGCAGTGCTAGGGATACAGGGAGGTCCTACGAGCAGTACTTC